The 27 T cell receptor beta chains below come from one sample, sequenced in a study of cytomegalovirus exposure and HLA in healthy donors. Researchers ran the PCR with 60 Vbeta and 13 Jbeta primers. This table comes from immunoSEQ multiplex PCR, and its TCRdb copy is limited to in-frame clones, with some not included. The profile shows under 100,000 clones, about 73% of them singletons. The sample comprised PBMCs. These receptor sequences come from a woman between 45 and 65 years old in good health and CMV-seropositive.

This chain connects TRBV6-1 to TRBJ2-7; 10 bases match TRBD1. J lost 5 bases, V lost 0 bases, and 4 bases had no gene match. This CDR3 comprises 15 residues. Germline CDR1 MNHNS, CDR2 SASEGT. CDR3 in amino acids: CASSEALGQGNEQYF. In DNA, the CDR3 is TGTGCCAGCAGTGAAGCTCTGGGACAGGGGAACGAGCAGTACTTC.

This clone was counted between two and nine times. CDR3 coding DNA: TGTGCCAGCAGCTACAAAGCGGGGAACGAGCAGTACTTC. It is translated as CASSYKAGNEQYF. The chain employs TRBV5-4 and TRBJ2-7, with 7 bases aligning to TRBD2. Germline CDR1 reads SGHNT; CDR2 reads YYREEE (reference sequence). The CDR3 is 13 amino acids. With 3 bases clipped from V and 5 bases from J, the junction kept 5 bases outside the gene matches.

The V call is TRBV6-5, the J call TRBJ1-3, with 7 bases aligning to TRBD1. The length of the CDR3 is 15 residues. Germline V CDR1 and CDR2: MNHEY, SVGAGI. Trimming took 7 bases from V and 4 from J; bases not matched to a gene: 10. The CDR3 sequence is CASTRQGLEGNTIYF. CDR3 DNA: TGTGCCAGCACACGACAGGGATTGGAAGGAAACACCATATATTTT.

This clone was counted between two and nine times. The genes are TRBV2 and TRBJ2-5; a possible D gene is TRBD2 (5 bases). The CDR3 has 13 residues. The V gene's germline CDR1 is SNHLY and CDR2 FYNNEI. The ends were cut back, 3 bases at V and 1 base at J, with 6 bases in the middle. Here the CDR3 DNA reads TGTGCCAGCAGTGATAGCGCCCAAGAGACCCAGTACTTC. Translating it yields CASSDSAQETQYF.

The chain uses TRBV28 and TRBJ2-7; 13 nucleotides match TRBD2. The germline gives CDR1 MDHEN, CDR2 SYDVKM. Trimming took 5 bases from V and 2 from J; bases not matched to a gene: 6. There are 16 residues in the CDR3. CDR3 residues: CASSLLAGGGTYEQYF. CDR3 nucleotide sequence: TGTGCCAGCAGTCTACTAGCGGGAGGGGGCACCTACGAGCAGTACTTC.

This rearrangement joins TRBV28 to TRBJ2-2; unclear D gene. Trimming took 6 bases from V and 7 from J, leaving 6 bases between them. This CDR3 spans 11 amino acids. The germline V gene has CDR1 MDHEN and CDR2 SYDVKM. The CDR3 DNA reads as TGTGCCAGCAGGGAGATCGGGGAGCTGTTTTTT. Translating gives CASREIGELFF.

The rearrangement uses TRBV9 and TRBJ2-1, with 16 bases fitting TRBD2. V was pared by 3 bases and J by 0 bases, with 6 bases of the junction left unmatched. Germline CDR1 is SGDLS and CDR2 is YYNGEE. This CDR3 has 19 residues. The CDR3 DNA follows: TGTGCCAGCAGCGCGGGACTAGCGGGAGGGGGAGGCTCCTACAATGAGCAGTTCTTC. Its translation is CASSAGLAGGGGSYNEQFF.

The chain joins TRBV28 to TRBJ2-2, with 9 bases fitting TRBD2. Looked up from germline, CDR1 is MDHEN and CDR2 is SYDVKM. The V segment lost 7 bases and the J segment 2 bases; nucleotides outside the gene matches: 20. The length of the CDR3 is 20 residues. The CDR3: CASNRTGLAHVPHNTGELFF. CDR3 DNA sequence: TGTGCCAGCAACCGAACCGGACTAGCGCATGTTCCTCATAACACCGGGGAGCTGTTTTTT.

This clone was seen a few times. This sequence joins TRBV12-5 and TRBJ2-1; 11 nucleotides agree with TRBD2. CDR3 size: 13 residues. The germline V gene has CDR1 LGHNT and CDR2 FRNRAP. The V gene end was trimmed by 8 bases and the J gene end by 6 bases; junction bases not matched to a gene: 3. The chain's CDR3 is CASLSGRANEQFF. The DNA of the CDR3 is TGTGCTAGTCTTAGCGGGAGGGCCAATGAGCAGTTCTTC.

This rearrangement joins TRBV7-6 to TRBJ1-4; 8 bases are shared with TRBD1. The J segment lost 9 bases and the V segment lost 5 bases, leaving 11 bases of the junction unmatched. CDR1 is SGHVS, CDR2 FNYEAQ, per germline. This CDR3 comprises 15 residues. For the CDR3, the DNA is TGTGCCAGCAGCGCGGCTACCGCAGGGGGCCAAAAACTGTTTTTT. Encoded protein: CASSAATAGGQKLFF.

The rearrangement joins TRBV4-3 to TRBJ2-3; 8 bases agree with TRBD2. Germline V gene lookup returns CDR1 LGHNA and CDR2 YSLEER. The CDR3 runs 16 residues. The V and J ends lost 4 bases and 2 bases, in that order; junction bases with no gene match: 8. CDR3 protein: CASSRRGGGPTDTQYF. CDR3 DNA: TGCGCCAGCAGCCGTCGGGGGGGAGGGCCCACAGATACGCAGTATTTT.

The V and J genes are TRBV6-1 and TRBJ2-7; 12 bases map to TRBD2. The CDR3 consists of 14 residues. J lost 6 bases, V lost 8 bases, and 8 bases had no gene match. CDR1 MNHNS and CDR2 SASEGT come from the germline V gene. The CDR3 loop is CASQTSGRLREQYF. The CDR3 nucleotides are TGTGCCAGCCAGACTAGCGGGAGACTACGCGAGCAGTACTTC.

This clone was detected a few times. This chain joins TRBV7-3 and TRBJ1-1, with 12 bases matching TRBD1. Unmatched junction bases numbered 9, after V lost 5 bases and J lost 11 bases. This CDR3 comprises 14 residues. CDR1 is SGHTA and CDR2 is FQGTGA in the germline V gene. The CDR3 DNA reads TGTGCCAGCAGCAACCCGGGACAGGGGGCGGCGGCTTTCTTT. It codes for CASSNPGQGAAAFF.

The rearrangement links TRBV28 to TRBJ1-2; no reliable D call. Germline CDR1 MDHEN, CDR2 SYDVKM. V was clipped by 3 bases and J by 1 base, with 12 bases between them. The CDR3 spans 15 residues. As DNA, the CDR3 is TGTGCCAGCAGTTTGGGGAGGGTTATTAACTATGGCTACACCTTC. Protein: CASSLGRVINYGYTF.

The V call is TRBV7-6, the J call TRBJ2-2, with 8 bases fitting TRBD1. Trimming cost V 5 bases and J 7 bases; bases outside gene matches: 12. The CDR3 spans 16 residues. CDR1 SGHVS and CDR2 FNYEAQ come from the germline V gene. The CDR3 reads CASSPRQGAKGGELFF. Written as DNA, the CDR3 is TGTGCCAGCAGCCCCCGGCAGGGGGCGAAGGGCGGGGAGCTGTTTTTT.

This clone was detected a few times. This rearrangement joins TRBV18 to TRBJ2-5; D possibly corresponds to TRBD1 (6 bases). CDR1 KGHSH and CDR2 LQKENI come from the germline V gene. CDR3 size: 14 residues. V lost 4 bases, J lost 3 bases, and 12 bases lay in between. The CDR3, as DNA: TGTGCCAGCTCACAGCAACACAGGGAAGAGACCCAGTACTTC. Translating gives CASSQQHREETQYF.

The V call is TRBV28, the J call TRBJ1-4, with TRBD1 matching over 8 bases. The CDR3 consists of 15 residues. Germline V CDR1 and CDR2: MDHEN, SYDVKM. The V and J ends lost 3 bases and 5 bases, in that order; junction bases with no gene match: 5. The CDR3 DNA follows: TGTGCCAGCAGTTTCTCCGGACAGGGAAATGAAAAACTGTTTTTT. Protein product: CASSFSGQGNEKLFF.

This chain connects TRBV4-1 to TRBJ1-1, with 7 bases identical to TRBD1. There are 15 residues in the CDR3. Trimming at V came to 1 base and at J to 6 bases, leaving 8 bases not matched to a gene. The V gene's germline CDR1 is MGHRA and CDR2 YSYEKL. The CDR3 DNA is TGCGCCAGCAGCCAAGGCGCCAGGGGGTTCCCTGAAGCTTTCTTT. Amino acid sequence: CASSQGARGFPEAFF.

The chain carries TRBV2 and TRBJ1-4; D gene unclear. V gave up 8 bases and J gave up 8 bases, with 21 bases separating them. The CDR3 spans 15 residues. CDR1 SNHLY and CDR2 FYNNEI come from the germline V gene. In DNA, the CDR3 is TGTGCCAGCCATGGGCCGGGGTATGAATGGGAAAAACTGTTTTTT. This codes for CASHGPGYEWEKLFF. Using reference TRBV2 and TRBJ1-4 for the parts outside the CDR3, the full variable domain is EPEVTQTPSHQVTQMGQEVILRCVPISNHLYFYWYRQILGQKVEFLVSFYNNEISEKSEIFDDQFSVERPDGSNFTLKIRSTKLEDSAMYFCASHGPGYEWEKLFFGSGTQLSVL.

This chain uses TRBV19 with TRBJ1-3, with 7 bases identical to TRBD1. V lost 5 bases and J lost 0; bases outside the gene matches: 4. This CDR3 spans 15 amino acids. Germline V CDR1 and CDR2: LNHDA, SQIVND (reference sequence). CDR3 sequence: CASSPQGDSGNTIYF. The DNA of the CDR3 is TGTGCCAGTAGTCCTCAGGGGGACTCTGGAAACACCATATATTTT.

The chain uses TRBV5-4 and TRBJ1-3, with no clear D. The germline CDR1 and CDR2 sequences are SGHNT and YYREEE (reference sequence). CDR3 length: 16 residues. The V end was cut by 4 bases, the J end by 0 bases, with 14 bases between. The CDR3 protein is CASSDSTRRSGNTIYF. CDR3 nucleotides: TGTGCCAGCAGCGACTCGACGCGGCGCTCTGGAAACACCATATATTTT.

The genes are TRBV19 and TRBJ2-1; possibly TRBD1 for D (6 bases). The CDR3 totals 16 residues. Germline CDR1 LNHDA, CDR2 SQIVND (reference sequence). Trimming stripped 3 bases from V and 4 bases from J, with 16 bases between. CDR3 coding DNA: TGTGCCAGTAGTATCCCCTTAGGAAGGGGGTACAATGAGCAGTTCTTC. Residues: CASSIPLGRGYNEQFF.

V is TRBV5-1 and J is TRBJ2-5; D is perhaps TRBD2 (6 bases). Germline V lookup: CDR1 SGHRS, CDR2 YFSETQ. V was clipped by 1 base and J by 0 bases, with 22 bases between them. CDR3 length: 19 amino acids. The CDR3 protein is CASSLWGGVGDGYQETQYF. The DNA for the CDR3 is TGCGCCAGCAGCTTGTGGGGAGGAGTGGGGGACGGGTACCAAGAGACCCAGTACTTC.

The chain is built from TRBV28 and TRBJ2-7, with 7 positions matching TRBD1. This CDR3 is built from 14 residues. Germline V gene data show CDR1 as MDHEN and CDR2 as SYDVKM. V lost 6 bases and J lost 2; bases outside the gene matches: 7. The CDR3 region has the DNA TGTGCCAGCAGGGACACACAGGGGACCTACGAGCAGTACTTC. Its translation is CASRDTQGTYEQYF.

V usage is TRBV10-3 and J usage is TRBJ2-7; 10 bases fit TRBD1. The ends lost 6 bases at V and 4 bases at J; junction bases unmatched: 12. The CDR3 has 16 residues. Germline V lookup: CDR1 ENHRY, CDR2 SYGVKD. This chain's CDR3 is CAISSGGTGAGYEQYF. Written as DNA, the CDR3 is TGTGCCATCAGCTCGGGGGGGACAGGGGCTGGATACGAGCAGTACTTC.

This clone was seen more than once but under ten times. V and J are TRBV2 and TRBJ1-5; 8 bases align to TRBD1. Germline assignment: CDR1 SNHLY and CDR2 FYNNEI. V lost 5 bases and J lost 0; bases outside the gene matches: 3. There are 15 residues in the CDR3. The CDR3 nucleotides read TGTGCCAGCAGTAGAACAGGGGGTAGCAATCAGCCCCAGCATTTT. Protein product: CASSRTGGSNQPQHF.

The chain has TRBV7-2 and TRBJ2-5, with D possibly matching TRBD1 (5 bases). Germline assignment: CDR1 SGHTA and CDR2 FQGNSA. The CDR3 length is 17 residues. V was pared by 3 bases and J by 5 bases, with 22 bases between. CDR3 DNA: TGTGCCAGCAGCTTGGGCGTTGGGCCAGGGTCGTGGGAGACCCAGTACTTC. It encodes CASSLGVGPGSWETQYF.